A single sample is the source of the 2 T cell receptor beta chains below, sequenced in a study of CD8+ T cells in alopecia areata. cDNA prepared by RNA extraction and subsequent reverse transcription served as the template for sequencing. Assay used: immunoSEQ multiplex PCR; TCRdb lists only in-frame clones, some missing. The repertoire holds about 260,000 clones, with 45% to 70% as singletons. Documented treatment: oral pan-JAK inhibitor, 5-10 mg twice daily. The starting material was CD4+ T cells sorted from blood, obtained at approximately week 51, from a patient treated with tofacitinib. These receptors were taken from a human donor with alopecia areata.

There are a few counts of this clone. The rearrangement uses TRBV10-3 and TRBJ2-1, with 9 bases aligning to TRBD1. Germline V CDR1 and CDR2: ENHRY, SYGVKD. CDR3 size: 16 residues. The junction had 6 bases not matched to a gene; V was cut back by 4 bases and J by 2 bases. CDR3 sequence: CAISAPGQGTYNEQFF. The CDR3 nucleotides read TGTGCCATCAGTGCCCCGGGACAGGGTACCTACAATGAGCAGTTCTTC.

The gene calls are TRBV30 and TRBJ2-6, with no clear D. Trimming took off 2 bases at V and 4 bases at J, with 18 bases between the two ends. The CDR3 runs 17 residues. The V gene's germline CDR1 is GTSNPN and CDR2 SVGIG (reference sequence). CDR3 loop: CAWSRWARAAGANVLTF. CDR3 nucleotides: TGTGCCTGGAGTCGCTGGGCGAGAGCTGCAGGGGCCAACGTCCTGACTTTC.